The 14 T cell receptor beta chains below were found in one sample sequenced in a study of shared clonotypes between healthy human individuals. Naive CD8 isolation took CD45RO-negative cells positively selected for CCR7 and excluded terminally differentiated effector memory CD45RA+ cells. The repertoire was sequenced with immunoSEQ multiplex PCR; TCRdb's copy has only in-frame clones and lacks some. The sample records hundreds of thousands of clones, roughly 96% being singletons. Sequencing was performed on naive CD8+ T cells sorted from blood. Receptors were obtained from a woman aged 25-40 years in good health.

CDR3 sequence reads: CASSIDAGTGNTEAFF. The CDR3 DNA is TGTGCCAGTAGTATAGACGCCGGGACGGGGAACACTGAAGCTTTCTTT. This sequence joins TRBV19 and TRBJ1-1; a possible D gene is TRBD1 (5 bases). V was shortened by 0 bases and J by 1 base, with 12 bases between the two germline ends. Germline values: CDR1 LNHDA, CDR2 SQIVND (reference sequence). The CDR3 covers 16 residues. Full variable domain (rest looked up from reference TRBV19 and TRBJ1-1): DGGITQSPKYLFRKEGQNVTLSCEQNLNHDAMYWYRQDPGQGLRLIYYSQIVNDFQKGDIAEGYSVSREKKESFPLTVTSAQKNPTAFYLCASSIDAGTGNTEAFFGQGTRLTVV.

The rearrangement links TRBV19 to TRBJ2-1; the D call may be TRBD1 or TRBD2 (5 bases each). Germline assignment: CDR1 LNHDA and CDR2 SQIVND (reference sequence). The CDR3 is 12 residues long. Deletions cut 6 bases from V and 7 bases from J, with 10 bases between. The CDR3 nucleotides are TGTGCCAGTAGCTTCGGGGCGAATGAGCAGTTCTTC. Translated: CASSFGANEQFF.

The genes are TRBV11-2 and TRBJ1-2; perhaps TRBD1 as D (6 bases). Germline CDR1 reads SGHAT; CDR2 reads FQNNGV. V lost 6 bases and J lost 4, with 24 bases in between. This CDR3 is built from 17 residues. Here the CDR3 DNA reads TGTGCCAGCAGTCTTAGCCCCGGGACACTTACGGGCTATGGCTACACCTTC. This translates into CASSLSPGTLTGYGYTF.

The V gene is TRBV18, the J gene TRBJ2-7; 9 bases agree with TRBD2. Germline V lookup: CDR1 KGHSH, CDR2 LQKENI. The CDR3 is 16 residues long. The trim removed 5 bases at V and 5 bases at J, leaving 13 bases unmatched. The CDR3 is CASSSLTIAGENEQYF. The CDR3 DNA follows: TGTGCCAGCTCATCCTTGACTATAGCGGGAGAAAACGAGCAGTACTTC.

The genes are TRBV29-1 and TRBJ2-7; a possible D gene is TRBD2 (5 bases). The CDR3 totals 12 residues. The germline CDR1 and CDR2 sequences are SQVTM and ANQGSEA. V shed 1 base and J shed 5 bases, with 9 bases lying between them. Here the CDR3 DNA reads TGCAGCGTTGAAGGAGGGCCAGACGAGCAGTACTTC. Protein: CSVEGGPDEQYF.

Comments on this clone: The same CDR3 also results from other DNA sequences found in this sample. This rearrangement joins TRBV28 to TRBJ2-3, with D unresolved. This CDR3 contains 14 residues. Trimming removed 2 bases at V and 3 bases at J, with 9 bases between. Germline CDR1 reads MDHEN; CDR2 reads SYDVKM. CDR3 loop: CASSLLGRTDTQYF. The DNA of the CDR3 is TGTGCCAGCAGTTTACTAGGAAGGACAGATACGCAGTATTTT.

This clone appeared once. The chain is built from TRBV10-2 and TRBJ2-5, with D unresolved. The CDR3 runs to 13 residues. The V and J ends lost 3 bases and 5 bases respectively, with 10 bases between them. Germline V CDR1 and CDR2: WSHSY, SAAADI. DNA of the CDR3: TGCGCCAGCAGTGATCGACTTATGGAGACCCAGTACTTC. Protein: CASSDRLMETQYF.

The genes are TRBV7-9 and TRBJ1-4, with D possibly TRBD1 on 5 matching bases. Trimming stripped 7 bases from V and 7 bases from J, with 16 bases between. The CDR3 spans 14 residues. Germline V gene sequence: CDR1 SEHNR, CDR2 FQNEAQ (reference sequence). For the CDR3, the DNA is TGTGCCAGCACCAAGGCAGGGAGCGGTGAAAAACTGTTTTTT. Translating it yields CASTKAGSGEKLFF.

This sequence joins TRBV27 and TRBJ1-4; D is unclear. CDR3 length: 15 residues. Trimming took 6 bases from V and 7 from J, leaving 18 bases between them. Germline values: CDR1 MNHEY, CDR2 SMNVEV (reference sequence). The CDR3: CASSPEGSMGEKLFF. DNA of the CDR3: TGTGCCAGCAGCCCCGAGGGCAGCATGGGTGAAAAACTGTTTTTT.

Written as DNA, the CDR3 is TGTGCCAGTAGTACTGATGGGGAGAGTGAGCAGTTCTTC. It is translated as CASSTDGESEQFF. The chain joins TRBV19 to TRBJ2-1; weak D call: TRBD2 (5 bases). The CDR3 has 13 residues. Germline assignment: CDR1 LNHDA and CDR2 SQIVND (reference sequence). The V gene lost 4 bases and the J gene lost 9 bases, with 13 bases spanning the gap.

The chain carries TRBV28 and TRBJ2-7; no clear D. Trimming pared 3 bases from V and 0 bases from J, leaving 6 bases between. The CDR3 contains 13 residues. The germline V gene has CDR1 MDHEN and CDR2 SYDVKM. The CDR3 nucleotides read TGTGCCAGCAGTTTCATCCTCTCCTACGAGCAGTACTTC. Protein product: CASSFILSYEQYF. The whole variable domain, remainder taken from reference TRBV28 and TRBJ2-7, is DVKVTQSSRYLVKRTGEKVFLECVQDMDHENMFWYRQDPGLGLRLIYFSYDVKMKEKGDIPEGYSVSREKKERFSLILESASTNQTSMYLCASSFILSYEQYFGPGTRLTVT.

As concerns this clone: This sample also contains other DNA sequences that code for the same CDR3. The chain has TRBV28 and TRBJ2-7; D not resolved. In germline, CDR1 is MDHEN, CDR2 SYDVKM. This CDR3 region has 12 residues. Trimming left V 4 bases short and J 4 bases short, with 8 bases between. As DNA, the CDR3 is TGTGCCAGCAGTTCCCTCTCTTACGAGCAGTACTTC. It yields the protein CASSSLSYEQYF. The variable domain in full, completed from reference TRBV28 and TRBJ2-7, reads DVKVTQSSRYLVKRTGEKVFLECVQDMDHENMFWYRQDPGLGLRLIYFSYDVKMKEKGDIPEGYSVSREKKERFSLILESASTNQTSMYLCASSSLSYEQYFGPGTRLTVT.

The chain couples TRBV11-3 to TRBJ2-7; 8 bases are a match to TRBD1. The CDR3 sequence is 15 residues long. The ends lost 5 bases at V and 2 bases at J; junction bases unmatched: 8. In germline, CDR1 is SGHNT, CDR2 YENEEA. The CDR3 is CASSQGALFPYEQYF. In nucleotides, the CDR3 is TGTGCCAGCAGCCAGGGGGCCCTCTTCCCCTACGAGCAGTACTTC.

This clone is a singleton in its sample. The V call is TRBV19, the J call TRBJ2-2; 7 nucleotides agree with TRBD2. The CDR3 runs to 13 residues. The trim removed 3 bases at V and 6 bases at J, leaving 1 base unmatched. Germline V CDR1 and CDR2: LNHDA, SQIVND (reference sequence). The CDR3 coding sequence is TGTGCCAGTAGTATCACTAGCGCCGGGGAGCTGTTTTTT. Residues: CASSITSAGELFF. The full variable domain, with the rest looked up from reference TRBV19 and TRBJ2-2, is DGGITQSPKYLFRKEGQNVTLSCEQNLNHDAMYWYRQDPGQGLRLIYYSQIVNDFQKGDIAEGYSVSREKKESFPLTVTSAQKNPTAFYLCASSITSAGELFFGEGSRLTVL.